The source of this T cell receptor (beta chain) is a study of cytomegalovirus exposure and HLA in healthy donors. The CDR3 extends over 16 amino acids. In germline, CDR1 is LGHNA, CDR2 YNFKEQ. Trimming removed 0 bases from V and 5 bases from J; junction bases left unmatched: 4. Use of 60 Vbeta and 13 Jbeta primers characterized the PCR. Clones were sequenced by immunoSEQ multiplex PCR, and TCRdb holds only the in-frame ones, with some missing. Of 60,000 to 75,000 clones listed, roughly three quarters are singletons. The chain recombines TRBV4-2 with TRBJ2-3; 11 bases align to TRBD2. The TCR was taken from a woman aged 25 to 39 in good health and CMV-seronegative. The sequenced sample was PBMCs. CDR3 sequence reads: CASSQETSGVGDTQYF. The CDR3 DNA follows: TGTGCCAGCAGCCAAGAGACTAGCGGGGTGGGAGATACGCAGTATTTT.